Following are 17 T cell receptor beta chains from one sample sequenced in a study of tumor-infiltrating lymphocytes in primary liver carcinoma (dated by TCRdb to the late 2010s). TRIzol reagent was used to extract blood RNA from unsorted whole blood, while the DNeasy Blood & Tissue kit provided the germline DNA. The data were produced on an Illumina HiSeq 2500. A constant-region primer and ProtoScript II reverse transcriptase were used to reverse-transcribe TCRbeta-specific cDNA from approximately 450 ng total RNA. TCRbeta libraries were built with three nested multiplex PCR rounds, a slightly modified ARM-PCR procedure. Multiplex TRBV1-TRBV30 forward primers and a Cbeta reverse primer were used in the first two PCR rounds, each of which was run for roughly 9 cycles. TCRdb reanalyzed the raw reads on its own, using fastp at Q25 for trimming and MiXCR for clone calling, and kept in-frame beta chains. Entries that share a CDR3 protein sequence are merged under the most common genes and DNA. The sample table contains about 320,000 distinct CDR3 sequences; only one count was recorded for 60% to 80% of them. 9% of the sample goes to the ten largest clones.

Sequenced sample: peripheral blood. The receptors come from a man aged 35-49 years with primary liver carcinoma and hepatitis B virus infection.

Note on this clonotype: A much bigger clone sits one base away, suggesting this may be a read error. This CDR3 reads CASMWGLAGRTDTQYF. The CDR3, as DNA: TGTGCCAGCATGTGGGGACTAGCGGGCCGCACAGATACGCAGTATTTT. This chain joins TRBV6-2 or TRBV6-3 and TRBJ2-3, with TRBD2 matching 12 bases. This CDR3 is 16 amino acids long. Germline CDR1 MNHEY, CDR2 SVGEGT. With V trimmed by 7 bases and J by 1 base, 6 bases remained unmatched.

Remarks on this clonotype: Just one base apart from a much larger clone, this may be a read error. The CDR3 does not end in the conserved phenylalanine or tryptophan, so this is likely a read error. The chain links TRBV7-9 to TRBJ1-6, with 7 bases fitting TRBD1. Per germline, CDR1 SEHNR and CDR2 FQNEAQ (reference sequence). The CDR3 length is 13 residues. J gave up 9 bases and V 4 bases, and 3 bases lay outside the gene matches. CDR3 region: CASSSTGTSPLHS. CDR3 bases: TGTGCCAGCAGCTCGACAGGGACTTCACCCCTCCACTCT.

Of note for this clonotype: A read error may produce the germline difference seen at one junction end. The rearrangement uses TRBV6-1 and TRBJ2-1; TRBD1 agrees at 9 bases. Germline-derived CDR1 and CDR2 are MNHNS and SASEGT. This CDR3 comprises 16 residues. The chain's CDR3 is CDSRGQGRGSYNEQFF. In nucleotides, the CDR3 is TGTGACAGCAGGGGACAGGGACGAGGCTCCTACAATGAGCAGTTCTTC.

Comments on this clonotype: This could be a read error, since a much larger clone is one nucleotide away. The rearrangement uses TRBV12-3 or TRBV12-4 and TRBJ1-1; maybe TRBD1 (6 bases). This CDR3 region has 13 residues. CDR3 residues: CTSSSIDRLEAFF. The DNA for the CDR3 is TGTACCAGCAGTAGCATAGACAGGCTTGAAGCTTTCTTT.

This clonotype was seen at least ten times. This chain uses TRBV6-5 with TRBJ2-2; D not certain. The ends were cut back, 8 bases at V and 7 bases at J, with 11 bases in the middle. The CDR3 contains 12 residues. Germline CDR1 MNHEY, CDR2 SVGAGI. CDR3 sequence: CASGIWDGELFF. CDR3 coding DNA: TGTGCCAGCGGGATCTGGGACGGGGAGCTGTTTTTT.

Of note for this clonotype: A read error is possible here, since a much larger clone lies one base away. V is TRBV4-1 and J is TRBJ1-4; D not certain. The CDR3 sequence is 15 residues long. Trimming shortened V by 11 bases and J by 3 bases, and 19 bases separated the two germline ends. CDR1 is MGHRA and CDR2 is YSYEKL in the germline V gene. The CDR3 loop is CASGAADSSNEKLFF. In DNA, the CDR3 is TGCGCCTCCGGAGCGGCAGATTCATCTAATGAAAAACTGTTTTTT.

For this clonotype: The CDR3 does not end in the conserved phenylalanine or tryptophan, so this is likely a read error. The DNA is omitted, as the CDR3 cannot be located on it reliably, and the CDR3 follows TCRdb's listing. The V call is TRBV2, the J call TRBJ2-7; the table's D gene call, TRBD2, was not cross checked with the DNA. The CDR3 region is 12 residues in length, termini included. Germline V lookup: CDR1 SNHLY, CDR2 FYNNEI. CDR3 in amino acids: CARTGQGGEEYL.

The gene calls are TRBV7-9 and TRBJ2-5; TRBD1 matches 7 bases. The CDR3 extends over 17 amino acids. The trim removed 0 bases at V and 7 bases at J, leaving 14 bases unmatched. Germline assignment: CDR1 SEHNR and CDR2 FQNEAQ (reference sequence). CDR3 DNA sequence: TGTGCCAGCAGCTTAGCGTCTAGGGGGCGAAATCCGGGGACCCAGTACTTC. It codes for CASSLASRGRNPGTQYF.

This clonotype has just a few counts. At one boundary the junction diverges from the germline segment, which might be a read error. The CDR3 sequence is CASSPGLAGVNTGELVF. As DNA, the CDR3 is TGTGCCAGCAGTCCTGGACTAGCGGGAGTAAACACCGGGGAGCTGGTTTTT. The chain is built from TRBV7-8 and TRBJ2-2, with 13 bases lining up with TRBD2. Germline V gives CDR1 SGHVS, CDR2 FQNEAQ. This CDR3 is built from 17 residues.

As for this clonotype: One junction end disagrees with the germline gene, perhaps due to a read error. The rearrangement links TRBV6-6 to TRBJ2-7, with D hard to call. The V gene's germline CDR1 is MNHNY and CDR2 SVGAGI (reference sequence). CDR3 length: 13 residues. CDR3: CASSYLHAYGQYF. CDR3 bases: TGTGCCAGCAGTTACTTACACGCCTACGGGCAGTACTTC.

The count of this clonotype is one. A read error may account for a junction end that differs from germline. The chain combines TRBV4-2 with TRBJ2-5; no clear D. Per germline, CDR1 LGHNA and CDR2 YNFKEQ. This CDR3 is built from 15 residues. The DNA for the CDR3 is TGTGCCAGCAACCAAGATAAGGCTGACCAAGAGACCCAGCACTTC. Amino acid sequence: CASNQDKADQETQHF.

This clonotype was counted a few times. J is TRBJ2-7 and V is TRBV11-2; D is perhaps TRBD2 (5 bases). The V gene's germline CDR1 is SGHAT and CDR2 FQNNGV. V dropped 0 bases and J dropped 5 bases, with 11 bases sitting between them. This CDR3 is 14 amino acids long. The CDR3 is CASSLDPVRDEQYF. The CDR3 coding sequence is TGTGCCAGCAGCTTAGATCCAGTGAGGGACGAGCAGTACTTC.

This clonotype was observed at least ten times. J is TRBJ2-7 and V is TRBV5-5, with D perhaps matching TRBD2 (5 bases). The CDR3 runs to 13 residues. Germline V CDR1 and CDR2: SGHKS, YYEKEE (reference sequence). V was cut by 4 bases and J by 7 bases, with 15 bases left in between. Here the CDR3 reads CASSLGGTSEQYF. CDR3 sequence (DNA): TGTGCCAGCAGCCTTGGAGGTACGTCGGAGCAGTACTTC.

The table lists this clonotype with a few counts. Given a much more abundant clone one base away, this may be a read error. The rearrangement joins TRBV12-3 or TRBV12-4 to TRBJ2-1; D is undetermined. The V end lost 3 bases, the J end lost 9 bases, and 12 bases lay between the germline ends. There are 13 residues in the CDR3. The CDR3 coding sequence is TGTGCCAGCAGTTTGAGCTCGGGCGCTGAGCAGTTCTTC. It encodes CASSLSSGAEQFF.

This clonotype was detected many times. CDR3 coding DNA: TGCAGCGTTGAATTCGGATCTGGAAACACCATATATTTT. Translated, it gives CSVEFGSGNTIYF. The chain is built from TRBV29-1 and TRBJ1-3; D not certain. The CDR3 sequence is 13 residues long. Germline V lookup: CDR1 SQVTM, CDR2 ANQGSEA. The ends were cut back, 2 bases at V and 1 base at J, with 6 bases in the middle. The variable domain in full, completed from reference TRBV29-1 and TRBJ1-3, reads SAVISQKPSRDICQRGTSLTIQCQVDSQVTMMFWYRQQPGQSLTLIATANQGSEATYESGFVIDKFPISRPNLTFSTLTVSNMSPEDSSIYLCSVEFGSGNTIYFGEGSWLTVV.

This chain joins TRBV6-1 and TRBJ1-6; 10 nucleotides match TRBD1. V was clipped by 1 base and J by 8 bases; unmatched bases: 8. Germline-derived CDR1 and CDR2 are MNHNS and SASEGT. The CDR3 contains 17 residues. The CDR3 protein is CASSEETDRGWYSPLHF. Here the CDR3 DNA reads TGTGCCAGCAGTGAAGAAACGGACAGGGGGTGGTATTCACCCCTCCACTTT.

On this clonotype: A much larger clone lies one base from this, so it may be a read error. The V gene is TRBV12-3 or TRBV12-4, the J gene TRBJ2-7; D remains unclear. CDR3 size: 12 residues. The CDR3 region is CASSLDLYDQYF. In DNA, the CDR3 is TGTGCCAGCAGTTTAGACCTCTACGATCAGTACTTC.